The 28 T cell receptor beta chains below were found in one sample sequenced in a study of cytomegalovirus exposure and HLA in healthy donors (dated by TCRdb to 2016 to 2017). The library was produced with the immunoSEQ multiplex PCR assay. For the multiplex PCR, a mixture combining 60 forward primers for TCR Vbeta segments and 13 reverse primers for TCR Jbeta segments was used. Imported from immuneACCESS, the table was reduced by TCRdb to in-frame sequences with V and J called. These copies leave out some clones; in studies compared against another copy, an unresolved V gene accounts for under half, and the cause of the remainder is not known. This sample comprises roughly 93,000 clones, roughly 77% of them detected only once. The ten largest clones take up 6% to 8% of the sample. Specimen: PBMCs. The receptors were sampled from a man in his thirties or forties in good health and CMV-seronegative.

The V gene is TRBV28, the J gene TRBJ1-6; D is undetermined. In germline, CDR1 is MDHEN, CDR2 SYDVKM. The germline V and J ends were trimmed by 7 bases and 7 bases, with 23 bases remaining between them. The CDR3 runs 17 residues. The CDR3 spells CASTPPRRRTLNSPLHF. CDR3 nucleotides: TGTGCCAGCACCCCCCCTCGGAGGCGGACTTTGAATTCACCCCTCCACTTT.

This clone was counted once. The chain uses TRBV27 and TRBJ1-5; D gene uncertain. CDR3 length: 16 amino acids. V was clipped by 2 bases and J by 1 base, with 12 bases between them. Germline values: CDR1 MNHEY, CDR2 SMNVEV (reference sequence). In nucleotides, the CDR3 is TGTGCCAGCAGTTTACGTGGCAGATCGAGCAATCAGCCCCAGCATTTT. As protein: CASSLRGRSSNQPQHF.

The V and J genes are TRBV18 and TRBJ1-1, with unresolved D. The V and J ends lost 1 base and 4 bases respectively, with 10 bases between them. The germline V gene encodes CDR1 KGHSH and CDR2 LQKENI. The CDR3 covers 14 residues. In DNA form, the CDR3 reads TGTGCCAGCTCACCACAGACACCGACCACTGAAGCTTTCTTT. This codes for CASSPQTPTTEAFF.

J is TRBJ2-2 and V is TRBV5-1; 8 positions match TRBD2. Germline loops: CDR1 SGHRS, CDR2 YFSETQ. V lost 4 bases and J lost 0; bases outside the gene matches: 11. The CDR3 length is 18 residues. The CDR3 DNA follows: TGCGCCAGCAGCCCTCACCTTAGCGGGGACGCGAACACCGGGGAGCTGTTTTTT. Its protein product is CASSPHLSGDANTGELFF.

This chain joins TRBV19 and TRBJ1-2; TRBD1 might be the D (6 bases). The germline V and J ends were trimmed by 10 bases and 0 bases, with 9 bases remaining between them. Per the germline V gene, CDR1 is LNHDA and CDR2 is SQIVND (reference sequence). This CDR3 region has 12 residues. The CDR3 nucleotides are TGTGCCACCCGACAGGCTAACTATGGCTACACCTTC. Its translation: CATRQANYGYTF. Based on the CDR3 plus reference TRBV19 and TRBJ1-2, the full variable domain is DGGITQSPKYLFRKEGQNVTLSCEQNLNHDAMYWYRQDPGQGLRLIYYSQIVNDFQKGDIAEGYSVSREKKESFPLTVTSAQKNPTAFYLCATRQANYGYTFGSGTRLTVV.

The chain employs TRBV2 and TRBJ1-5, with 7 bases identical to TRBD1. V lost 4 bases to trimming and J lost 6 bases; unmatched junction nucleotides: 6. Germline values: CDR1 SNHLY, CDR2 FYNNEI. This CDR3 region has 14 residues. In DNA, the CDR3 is TGTGCCAGCAGTGGACAGGGCCCCAGTCAGCCCCAGCATTTT. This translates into CASSGQGPSQPQHF.

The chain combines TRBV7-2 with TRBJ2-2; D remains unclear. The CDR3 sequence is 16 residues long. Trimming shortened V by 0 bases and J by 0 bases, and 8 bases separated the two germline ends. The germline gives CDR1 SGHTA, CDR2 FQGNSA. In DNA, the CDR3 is TGTGCCAGCAGCTTAGCGGTCAGGACGAACACCGGGGAGCTGTTTTTT. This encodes CASSLAVRTNTGELFF. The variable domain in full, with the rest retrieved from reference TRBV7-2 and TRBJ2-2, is GAGVSQSPSNKVTEKGKDVELRCDPISGHTALYWYRQSLGQGLEFLIYFQGNSAPDKSGLPSDRFSAERTGGSVSTLTIQRTQQEDSAVYLCASSLAVRTNTGELFFGEGSRLTVL.

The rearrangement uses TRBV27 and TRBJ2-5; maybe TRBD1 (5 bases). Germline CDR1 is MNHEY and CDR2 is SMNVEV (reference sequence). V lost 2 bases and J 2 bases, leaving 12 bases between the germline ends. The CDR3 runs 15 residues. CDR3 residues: CASSLSQGLQETQYF. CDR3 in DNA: TGTGCCAGCAGTTTAAGTCAGGGCTTACAAGAGACCCAGTACTTC.

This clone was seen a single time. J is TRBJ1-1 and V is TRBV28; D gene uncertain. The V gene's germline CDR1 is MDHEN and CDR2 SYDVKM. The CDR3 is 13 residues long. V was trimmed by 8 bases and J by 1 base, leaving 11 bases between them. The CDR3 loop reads CASDKVTNTEAFF. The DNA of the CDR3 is TGTGCCAGCGACAAGGTGACGAACACTGAAGCTTTCTTT.

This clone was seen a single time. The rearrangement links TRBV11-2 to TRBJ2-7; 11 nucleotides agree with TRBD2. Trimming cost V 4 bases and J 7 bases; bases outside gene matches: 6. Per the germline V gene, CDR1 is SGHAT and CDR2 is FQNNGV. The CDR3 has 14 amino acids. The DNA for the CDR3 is TGTGCCAGCAGCTCGGGGACTAGCGGAAGAGAGCAGTACTTC. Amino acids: CASSSGTSGREQYF.

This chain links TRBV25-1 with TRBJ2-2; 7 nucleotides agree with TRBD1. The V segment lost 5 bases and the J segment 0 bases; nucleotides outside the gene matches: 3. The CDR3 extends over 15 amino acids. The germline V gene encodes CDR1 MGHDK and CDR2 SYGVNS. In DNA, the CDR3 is TGTGCCAGCAGTCACGGGACAGCGAACACCGGGGAGCTGTTTTTT. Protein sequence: CASSHGTANTGELFF.

The CDR3 sequence: CASSLWALSYEQYF. The CDR3 DNA reads as TGTGCCAGCAGCTTATGGGCCCTGTCCTACGAGCAGTACTTC. This chain joins TRBV7-6 and TRBJ2-5; D remains unclear. The DNA matches TRBJ2-7 better at its end, which makes the J call doubtful. Germline-derived CDR1 and CDR2 are SGHVS and FNYEAQ. This CDR3 has 14 amino acids.

CDR3 in DNA: TGTGCCAGCAGCTTGGCGAAGGGGGCCGCAGATACGCAGTATTTT. Protein sequence: CASSLAKGAADTQYF. The chain joins TRBV5-5 to TRBJ2-3; 7 bases map to TRBD1. The CDR3 has 15 residues. Germline V gene lookup returns CDR1 SGHKS and CDR2 YYEKEE (reference sequence). J lost 4 bases, V lost 0 bases, and 5 bases had no gene match.

The CDR3 sequence: CASSEEEGTGPYEQYF. The CDR3 DNA is TGTGCCAGCAGTGAAGAGGAGGGGACAGGGCCCTACGAGCAGTACTTC. V gene TRBV6-1 combines with J gene TRBJ2-7; 9 bases align to TRBD1. Unmatched junction bases numbered 6, after V lost 1 base and J lost 2 bases. The CDR3 has 16 amino acids. Germline V gene lookup returns CDR1 MNHNS and CDR2 SASEGT.

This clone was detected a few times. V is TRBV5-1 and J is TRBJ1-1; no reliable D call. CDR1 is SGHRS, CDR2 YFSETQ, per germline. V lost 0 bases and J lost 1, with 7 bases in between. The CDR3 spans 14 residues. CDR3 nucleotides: TGCGCCAGCAGCTTGGCCTCAGAGAACACTGAAGCTTTCTTT. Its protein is CASSLASENTEAFF.

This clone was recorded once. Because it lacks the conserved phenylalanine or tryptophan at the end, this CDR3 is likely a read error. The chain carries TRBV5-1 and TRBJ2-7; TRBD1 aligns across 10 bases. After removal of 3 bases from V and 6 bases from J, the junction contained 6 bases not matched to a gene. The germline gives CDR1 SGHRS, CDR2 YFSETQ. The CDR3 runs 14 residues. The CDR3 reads CASSWTGGPAEQYL. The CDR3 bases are TGCGCCAGCAGCTGGACAGGGGGTCCCGCCGAGCAGTACCTC.

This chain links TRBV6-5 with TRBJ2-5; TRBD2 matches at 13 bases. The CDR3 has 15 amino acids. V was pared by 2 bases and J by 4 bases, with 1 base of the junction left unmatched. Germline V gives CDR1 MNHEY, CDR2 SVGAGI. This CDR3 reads CASSYTSGGAETQYF. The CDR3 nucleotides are TGTGCCAGCAGTTACACTAGCGGGGGGGCAGAGACCCAGTACTTC.

This CDR3 is CASSPYPGTAEEQYF. CDR3 in DNA: TGTGCCAGCAGCCCCTATCCCGGGACAGCTGAGGAGCAGTACTTC. V and J are TRBV7-6 and TRBJ2-7; 7 bases align to TRBD1. The CDR3 totals 15 residues. CDR1 and CDR2 from the germline V gene are SGHVS and FNYEAQ. V was pared by 5 bases and J by 7 bases, with 14 bases of the junction left unmatched.

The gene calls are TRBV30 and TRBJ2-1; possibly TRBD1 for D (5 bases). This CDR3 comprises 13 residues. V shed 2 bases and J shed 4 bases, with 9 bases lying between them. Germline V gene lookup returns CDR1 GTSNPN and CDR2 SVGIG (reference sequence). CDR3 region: CAWSPDRYNEQFF. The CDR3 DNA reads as TGTGCCTGGAGTCCCGACAGATACAATGAGCAGTTCTTC.

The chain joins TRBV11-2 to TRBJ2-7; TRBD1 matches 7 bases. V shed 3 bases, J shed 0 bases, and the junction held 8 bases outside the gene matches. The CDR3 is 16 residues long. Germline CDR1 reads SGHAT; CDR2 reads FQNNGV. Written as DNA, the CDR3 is TGTGCCAGCAGCTTTCGGACAGGTACCAGCTCCTACGAGCAGTACTTC. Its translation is CASSFRTGTSSYEQYF.

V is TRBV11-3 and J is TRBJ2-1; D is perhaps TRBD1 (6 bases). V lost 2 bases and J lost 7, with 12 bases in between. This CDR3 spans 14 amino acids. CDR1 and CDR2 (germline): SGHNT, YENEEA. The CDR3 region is CASSLRSGVNEQFF. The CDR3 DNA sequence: TGTGCCAGCAGCTTACGCTCAGGGGTGAATGAGCAGTTCTTC. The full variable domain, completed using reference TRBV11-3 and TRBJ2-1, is EAGVVQSPRYKIIEKKQPVAFWCNPISGHNTLYWYLQNLGQGPELLIRYENEEAVDDSQLPKDRFSAERLKGVDSTLKIQPAELGDSAVYLCASSLRSGVNEQFFGPGTRLTVL.

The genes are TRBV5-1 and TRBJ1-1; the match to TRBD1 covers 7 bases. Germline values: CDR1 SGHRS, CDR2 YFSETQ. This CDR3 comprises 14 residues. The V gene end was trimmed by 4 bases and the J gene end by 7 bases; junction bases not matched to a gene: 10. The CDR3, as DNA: TGCGCCAGCAGCCTAGGGAAGGGGGCTATTGAAGCTTTCTTT. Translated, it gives CASSLGKGAIEAFF.

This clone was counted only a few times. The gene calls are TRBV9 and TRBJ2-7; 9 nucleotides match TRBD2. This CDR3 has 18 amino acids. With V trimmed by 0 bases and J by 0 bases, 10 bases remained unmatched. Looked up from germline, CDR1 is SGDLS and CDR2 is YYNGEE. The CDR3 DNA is TGTGCCAGCAGCGTAGCTAGTAGCGGGGGATCCGGCTCCTACGAGCAGTACTTC. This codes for CASSVASSGGSGSYEQYF.

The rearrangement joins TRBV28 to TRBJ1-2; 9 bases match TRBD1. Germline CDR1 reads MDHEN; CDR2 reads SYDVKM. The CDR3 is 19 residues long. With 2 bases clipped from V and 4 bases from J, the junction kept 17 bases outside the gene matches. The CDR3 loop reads CASSLPPVRTGVNGYGYTF. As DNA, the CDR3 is TGTGCCAGCAGTTTACCCCCTGTAAGGACAGGGGTCAATGGCTATGGCTACACCTTC.

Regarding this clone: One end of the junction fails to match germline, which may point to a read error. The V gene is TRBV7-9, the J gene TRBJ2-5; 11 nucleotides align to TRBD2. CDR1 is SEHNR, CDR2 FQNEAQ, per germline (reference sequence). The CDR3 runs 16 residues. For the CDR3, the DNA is TGTTCCAGCAGCTTTTCGCTAGCGGGAGGAGGGGAGACCCAGTACTTC. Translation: CSSSFSLAGGGETQYF.

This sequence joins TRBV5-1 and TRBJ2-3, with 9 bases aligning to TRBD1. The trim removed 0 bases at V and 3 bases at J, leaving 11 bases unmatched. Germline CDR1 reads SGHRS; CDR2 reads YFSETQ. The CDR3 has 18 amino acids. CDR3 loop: CASSLGDSGQGATDTQYF. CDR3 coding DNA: TGCGCCAGCAGCTTGGGTGATTCGGGACAGGGAGCAACAGATACGCAGTATTTT.

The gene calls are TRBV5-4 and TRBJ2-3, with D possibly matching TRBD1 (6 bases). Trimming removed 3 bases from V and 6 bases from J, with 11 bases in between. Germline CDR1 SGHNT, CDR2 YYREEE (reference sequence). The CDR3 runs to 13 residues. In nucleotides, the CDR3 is TGTGCCAGCAGCTCACAGGGTAGGGATACGCAGTATTTT. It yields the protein CASSSQGRDTQYF. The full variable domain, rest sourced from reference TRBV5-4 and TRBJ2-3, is ETGVTQSPTHLIKTRGQQVTLRCSSQSGHNTVSWYQQALGQGPQFIFQYYREEENGRGNFPPRFSGLQFPNYSSELNVNALELDDSALYLCASSSQGRDTQYFGPGTRLTVL.

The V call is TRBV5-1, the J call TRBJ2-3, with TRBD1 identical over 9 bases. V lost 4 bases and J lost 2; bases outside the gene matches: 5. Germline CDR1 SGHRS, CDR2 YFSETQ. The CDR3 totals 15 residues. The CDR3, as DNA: TGCGCCAGCAGCCAGGACAGGGGCGACACAGATACGCAGTATTTT. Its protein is CASSQDRGDTDTQYF.